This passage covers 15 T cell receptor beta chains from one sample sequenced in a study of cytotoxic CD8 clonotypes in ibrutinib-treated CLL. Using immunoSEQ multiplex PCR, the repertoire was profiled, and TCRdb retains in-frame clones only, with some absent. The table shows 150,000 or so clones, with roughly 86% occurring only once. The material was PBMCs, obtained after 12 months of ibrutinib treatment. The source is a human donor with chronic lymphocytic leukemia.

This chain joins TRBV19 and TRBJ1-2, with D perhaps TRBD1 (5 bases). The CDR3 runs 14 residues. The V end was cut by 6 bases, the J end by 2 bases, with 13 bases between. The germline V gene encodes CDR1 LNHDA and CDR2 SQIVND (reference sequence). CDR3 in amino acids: CASSPGDKNYGYTF. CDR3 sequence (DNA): TGTGCCAGTAGCCCGGGGGATAAAAACTATGGCTACACCTTC. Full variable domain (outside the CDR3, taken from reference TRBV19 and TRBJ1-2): DGGITQSPKYLFRKEGQNVTLSCEQNLNHDAMYWYRQDPGQGLRLIYYSQIVNDFQKGDIAEGYSVSREKKESFPLTVTSAQKNPTAFYLCASSPGDKNYGYTFGSGTRLTVV.

The CDR3 spells CAWSVVAGGSADTQYF. Written as DNA, the CDR3 is TGTGCCTGGAGTGTTGTAGCGGGGGGGAGCGCAGATACGCAGTATTTT. The genes are TRBV30 and TRBJ2-3; 11 positions match TRBD2. This CDR3 is 16 amino acids long. V trimming: 0 bases; J trimming: 4 bases; junction bases outside the gene matches: 6. Germline CDR1 and CDR2: GTSNPN and SVGIG (reference sequence).

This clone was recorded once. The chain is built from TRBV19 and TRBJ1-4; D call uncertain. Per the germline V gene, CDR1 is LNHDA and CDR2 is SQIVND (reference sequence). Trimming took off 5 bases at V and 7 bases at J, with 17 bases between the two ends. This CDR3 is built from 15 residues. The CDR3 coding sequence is TGTGCCAGTAGTTCAGCGGGGTATCGGGGTGAAAAACTGTTTTTT. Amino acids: CASSSAGYRGEKLFF.

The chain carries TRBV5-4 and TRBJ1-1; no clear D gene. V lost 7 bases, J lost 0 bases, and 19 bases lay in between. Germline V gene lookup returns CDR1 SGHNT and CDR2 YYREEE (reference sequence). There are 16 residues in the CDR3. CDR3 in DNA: TGTGCCAGCGCCCCGTCGGGCAGCCGCATGAACACTGAAGCTTTCTTT. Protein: CASAPSGSRMNTEAFF.

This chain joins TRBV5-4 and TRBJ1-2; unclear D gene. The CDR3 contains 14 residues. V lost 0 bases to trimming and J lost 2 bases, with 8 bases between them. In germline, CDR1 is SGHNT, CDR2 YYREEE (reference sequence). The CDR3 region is CASSLALGNYGYTF. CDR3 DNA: TGTGCCAGCAGCTTGGCTCTGGGGAACTATGGCTACACCTTC.

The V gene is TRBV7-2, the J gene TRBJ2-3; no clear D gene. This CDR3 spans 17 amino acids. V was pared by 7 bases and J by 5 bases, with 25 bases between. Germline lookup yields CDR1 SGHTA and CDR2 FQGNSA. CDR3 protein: CASTPNRKTSRLDTQYF. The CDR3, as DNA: TGTGCCAGCACCCCTAATCGTAAAACCAGCCGCCTAGATACGCAGTATTTT.

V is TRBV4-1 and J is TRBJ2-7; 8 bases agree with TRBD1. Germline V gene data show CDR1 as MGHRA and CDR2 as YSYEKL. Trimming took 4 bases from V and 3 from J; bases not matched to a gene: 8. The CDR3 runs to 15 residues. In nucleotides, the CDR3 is TGCGCCAGCAGCCTCTTGCCGGGACAGGACTACGAGCAGTACTTC. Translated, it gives CASSLLPGQDYEQYF.

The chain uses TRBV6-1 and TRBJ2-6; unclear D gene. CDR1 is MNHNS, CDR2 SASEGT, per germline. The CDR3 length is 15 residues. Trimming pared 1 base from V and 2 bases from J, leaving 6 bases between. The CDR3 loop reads CASSEGLAGANVLTF. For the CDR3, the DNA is TGTGCCAGCAGTGAAGGGTTGGCTGGGGCCAACGTCCTGACTTTC.

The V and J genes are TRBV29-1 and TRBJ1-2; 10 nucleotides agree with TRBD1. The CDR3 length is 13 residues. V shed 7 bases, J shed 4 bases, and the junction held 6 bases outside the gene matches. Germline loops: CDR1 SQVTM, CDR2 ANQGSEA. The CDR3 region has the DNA TGCAGCGCTCGGACAGGGGGGACCTATGGCTACACCTTC. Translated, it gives CSARTGGTYGYTF.

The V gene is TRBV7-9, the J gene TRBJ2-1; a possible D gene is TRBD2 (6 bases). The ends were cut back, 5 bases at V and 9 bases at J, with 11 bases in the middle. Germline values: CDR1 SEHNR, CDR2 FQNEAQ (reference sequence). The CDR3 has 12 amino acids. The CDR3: CASSHLGGEQFF. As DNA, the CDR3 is TGTGCCAGCAGCCACCTGGGGGGTGAGCAGTTCTTC.

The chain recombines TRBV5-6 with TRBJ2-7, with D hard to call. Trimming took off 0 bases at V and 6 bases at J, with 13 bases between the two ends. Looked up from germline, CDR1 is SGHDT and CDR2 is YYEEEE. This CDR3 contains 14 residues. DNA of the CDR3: TGTGCCAGCAGCTTGGACCCCGATTCCCCCGAGCAGTACTTC. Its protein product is CASSLDPDSPEQYF. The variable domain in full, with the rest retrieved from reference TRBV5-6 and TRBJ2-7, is DAGVTQSPTHLIKTRGQQVTLRCSPKSGHDTVSWYQQALGQGPQFIFQYYEEEERQRGNFPDRFSGHQFPNYSSELNVNALLLGDSALYLCASSLDPDSPEQYFGPGTRLTVT.

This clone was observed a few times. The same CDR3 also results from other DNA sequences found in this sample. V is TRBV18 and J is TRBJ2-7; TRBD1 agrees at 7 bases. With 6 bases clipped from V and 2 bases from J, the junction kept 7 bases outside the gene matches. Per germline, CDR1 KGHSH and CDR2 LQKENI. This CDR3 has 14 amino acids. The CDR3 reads CASSRTGTAYEQYF. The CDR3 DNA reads TGTGCCAGCTCGCGCACCGGGACAGCCTACGAGCAGTACTTC.

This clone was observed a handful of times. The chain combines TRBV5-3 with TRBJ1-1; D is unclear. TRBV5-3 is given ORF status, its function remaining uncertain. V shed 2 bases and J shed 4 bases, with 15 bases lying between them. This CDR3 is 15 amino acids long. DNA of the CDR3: TGTGCCAGAAGCTTCGGTGACGAGGTGGGCACTGAAGCTTTCTTT. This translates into CARSFGDEVGTEAFF.

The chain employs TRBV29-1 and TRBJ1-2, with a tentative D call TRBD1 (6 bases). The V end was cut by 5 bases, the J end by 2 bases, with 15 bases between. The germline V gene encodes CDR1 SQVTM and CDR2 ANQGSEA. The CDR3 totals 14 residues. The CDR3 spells CSVSPRGGNYGYTF. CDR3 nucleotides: TGCAGCGTTTCCCCTAGGGGGGGAAACTATGGCTACACCTTC.

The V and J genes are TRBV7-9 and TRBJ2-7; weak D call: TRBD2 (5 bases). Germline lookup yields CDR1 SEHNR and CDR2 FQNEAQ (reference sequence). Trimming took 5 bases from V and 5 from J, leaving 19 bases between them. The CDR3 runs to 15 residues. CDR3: CASSLTRGPLDEQYF. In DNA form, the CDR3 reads TGTGCCAGCAGCCTAACCCGGGGTCCCCTCGACGAGCAGTACTTC.